What follows describes a single TCR beta chain. Noted time point: peripheral blood 6 weeks after treatment start. This CDR3 region has 12 residues. Germline-derived CDR1 and CDR2 are MNHNY and SVGAGI (reference sequence). V was pared by 5 bases and J by 9 bases, with 8 bases between. These data come from a study of PD-L1 blockade in urothelial cancer. On the study more broadly: The median T cell count in blood samples was about 140,000.

Assay used: immunoSEQ multiplex PCR; TCRdb lists only in-frame clones, some missing. Among about 110,000 clones, less than 95% were seen once, and the ten largest hold 3.5% to 4.5%. The receptor's source is a man aged 55 to 69 with urothelial cancer. Here the sequenced sample was PBMCs, taken around atezolizumab (anti-PD-L1) treatment. The chain couples TRBV6-6 to TRBJ1-6; D unclear. The CDR3 region is CASSVRLSPLHF. The CDR3 DNA is TGTGCCAGCAGTGTCAGGCTTTCACCCCTCCACTTT.